This TCR beta chain was retrieved from a study of cytomegalovirus exposure and HLA in healthy donors. From germline, CDR1 is SQVTM and CDR2 ANQGSEA. The V segment lost 6 bases and the J segment 6 bases; nucleotides outside the gene matches: 9. The length of the CDR3 is 13 residues. Use of 60 Vbeta and 13 Jbeta primers characterized the PCR. Only in-frame clones appear in the TCRdb table, and some are missing; sequencing was by immunoSEQ multiplex PCR. Here the sample spans roughly 100,000 clones, approximately 82% being singletons. The chain links TRBV29-1 to TRBJ1-2, with 8 nucleotides matching TRBD1. The sequence came from a man aged 35 to 55 in good health and CMV-seronegative. The specimen was PBMCs. CDR3 residues: CSVETGAADGYTF. The CDR3, as DNA: TGCAGCGTGGAGACAGGGGCCGCAGATGGCTACACCTTC. Full variable domain (missing parts from reference TRBV29-1 and TRBJ1-2): SAVISQKPSRDICQRGTSLTIQCQVDSQVTMMFWYRQQPGQSLTLIATANQGSEATYESGFVIDKFPISRPNLTFSTLTVSNMSPEDSSIYLCSVETGAADGYTFGSGTRLTVV.